This record concerns one TCR beta chain sequence. What antigen it recognizes has not been identified. No base-level quality is on record; no much larger clone is a single base apart. This sample is drawn from a study of cytomegalovirus exposure and HLA in healthy donors (dated by TCRdb to about 2017). Some background on the complete study: An earlier analysis of more than 550 of the donors reported approximately 260 Gb of sequence data and around 120 million unique TCR beta sequences obtained from around 190 million T cells. To decide whether each TCR beta V gene segment behaved as functional or pseudogenic, an earlier analysis of approximately 590 of the donors relied on high-throughput TCR beta sequencing. Donor age, sex, ethnicity and CMV serostatus were collected together with the repertoire data. The aim of the study was to test whether cataloging public T cell receptors could identify signatures of past pathogen exposure. Among roughly 370 genotyped donors of the cohort, an average of roughly 240,000 unique TCR beta nucleotide sequences were sequenced per donor, roughly 20% of them non-productive. The study used immunosequencing to profile the T cell repertoires of some 600 subjects and linked those repertoires to cytomegalovirus serostatus. A later analysis re-examined previously published TCR beta repertoires from more than 550 donors and added high-resolution HLA genotyping to investigate patterns of TCR occurrence. Besides the first cohort of 666 subjects, a separate validation cohort made up of over 95 different subjects was used. Of the roughly 390 genotyped donors, less than 90% were placed in the genetic ancestry cluster associated with self-reported Caucasian donors. All discovery cohort repertoires had been generated on a single sequencing platform. In a later genetic analysis, genome-wide SNP genotypes for about three fifths of the 666 donors were used, and that subset was treated as a discovery cohort. HLA typing included class I and class II loci at four-digit resolution. About 280 gigabases of sequencing data and roughly 81 million unique TCR sequences made up an early release that covered approximately 620 HLA-typed donors. Because of strong linkage in the cohort, four or five DR-DQ haplotypes were treated as single units for association and clustering. Typing coverage differed by locus: A, B, C, DRB1 and DQB1 were typed in roughly 620-630 donors, DQA1 in about 500, DPA1 in 600 to 610, and DPB1 in around 440. Rather than using new phenotypic data, the later analysis identified candidate immune exposures from TCR beta sequences and from how often those sequences occurred across donors. To predict cytomegalovirus infection status, the study combined high-throughput TCR immunosequencing, statistical association of individual TCRs with disease status, and machine learning. What the research found in general, with its limitations: Because the 87-base-pair reads could not distinguish some IMGT-functional V segments, including TRBV6-2 and TRBV6-3, those segments were excluded. According to a later analysis, parvovirus B19, influenza, CMV and Epstein-Barr virus appeared linked to several top co-occurrence clusters. Correlated functional status among segregating V segments might be attributable to linkage disequilibrium, but an unknown experimental factor could not be ruled out. The classifier was reported to diagnose cytomegalovirus status with high specificity and sensitivity in both the original cohort and the validation cohort. In the study, some 160 TCR beta chains were listed as associated with cytomegalovirus. A further reported finding was that TCR beta sequences accurately predicted the HLA-A and HLA-B alleles for most subjects in the first cohort. In a later analysis, around 15,000 TCR beta sequences were associated with specific HLA alleles at a false discovery rate of 0.05. A cluster of highly shared sequence variants was judged likely to be a technical artifact of the sequencing pipeline. Because HLA typing was missing for some donors at each locus, association tests included only the typed subset. Sequencing depth was assumed to be roughly uniform across donors in the presence/absence analyses, though that assumption may not hold. In a later analysis, TCR association rates were found to vary across HLA loci, with the most associated TCRs seen for DRB1 alleles and the fewest for HLA-C alleles. According to a later genetic analysis, donors in an Asian-associated ancestry cluster had fewer N-insertions in productive TCRs than the approximately 710-donor mean. The only immune exposure information available for the cohort was CMV serostatus. When HLA alleles, especially DR and DQ, strongly co-occurred, attributing TCR associations to individual alleles was difficult. In a later analysis, HLA-associated TCR beta chains were found to be more clonally expanded and to have lower generation probabilities than equally common non-associated chains. In vitro tests confirmed that a few of the cytomegalovirus-associated TCR beta chains recognize cytomegalovirus antigens. Most CMV-associated TCR beta chains appeared to be HLA-restricted in a later analysis, and the HLA associations seemed to be driven largely by CMV exposure. A later genetic analysis associated a missense DCLRE1C variant with V-gene and J-gene trimming of TCR beta chains, and an independent cohort replicated the association. The earlier analysis of nearly 600 of the donors excluded about 16 rarely observed V segments, including chromosome 9 orphons, because counts were too low. It was suggested by the authors that the approach could potentially be generalized to other disease states and immunological phenotypes. The cohort was sequenced for TCR beta chains only, and without alpha or paired-chain data the features that could be detected were limited. Most TCR sequences were observed very rarely across donors, whereas some public TCRs were present in many individuals. In an earlier analysis of about 600 of the donors, most TCR beta V segments appeared in productive rearrangements about 90% or about 30% of the time, broadly matching IMGT annotations.

In total, 630 or so healthy bone marrow donors made up the cohort. At the time of sampling, all cohort members were nominally healthy, though unrecorded immune exposures were likely present. The donor tested CMV seropositive, placing the donor among the 289 seropositive members of the cohort. Every donor gave a peripheral blood sample, and the peripheral blood mononuclear cells from that sample were used for TCR beta sequencing. Genomic DNA was extracted from the blood cell samples with the Qiagen DNeasy Blood Extraction Kit. Libraries were made using the immunoSEQ multiplex PCR assay. The multiplex PCR relied on a mix of 60 forward primers for TCR Vbeta segments and 13 reverse primers for TCR Jbeta segments. The CDR3 region of rearranged TCR beta genes was amplified from genomic DNA by a multiplex PCR assay. The amplified TCR beta libraries were sequenced on the Illumina HiSeq System as 87-base-pair reads. Per the authors' processing: A later analysis counted about 80 million unique TCR beta chains across the 600 to 850 repertoires, and some 11 million of these chains were shared by at least two donors. A nearest-neighbor algorithm error-corrected the raw reads and collapsed the reads into unique sequences, merging closely related sequences to remove PCR and sequencing errors. To assign V, D and J gene segments, CDR3 sequences were aligned to IMGT reference sequences. Each retained sequence needed at least a six-nucleotide match to both a V gene segment and a J gene segment. A rearrangement was called productive if the CDR3 had no stop codons and remained in frame with V and J, and every other rearrangement was called non-productive. Following IMGT convention, CDR3 was defined as the stretch from the second conserved V-encoded cysteine to the conserved J-encoded phenylalanine. In an earlier analysis of roughly 610 of the donors, sequences lacking an unambiguous match to a single V gene segment were excluded. In an earlier analysis of some 590 of the donors, a V segment was called functional when productive rearrangements were above 56.7%, and segregating when the standard deviation between donors exceeded 5%. A statistical classification framework was built to diagnose cytomegalovirus status from the catalog of TCR beta chain sequences. A later analysis assigned V and J genes by comparing TCR nucleotide sequences with IMGT/GENE-DB human TR gene sequences. Using the TCRdist pipeline, a later analysis assigned CDR3 sequences along with most-parsimonious VDJ recombination scenarios. In a later analysis, each TCR beta chain was defined by its CDR3 amino acid sequence together with its V-gene family, and reads lacking a unique V-gene family were excluded. In a later analysis, nearly 600 highly shared, low-generation-probability nucleotide sequences were removed to address suspected cross-contamination and a sequencing artifact. A later analysis calculated a clonal expansion index for each public chain from normalized within-repertoire ranks of inferred template counts. Generation probabilities in a later analysis came from a VDJ recombination model fitted to out-of-frame rearrangements, and those results were checked against IGoR. A later analysis scored TCR-TCR, TCR-HLA and TCR-CMV co-occurrence with hypergeometric tests, applying a repertoire-size bias correction to TCR pairs. A later analysis estimated false discovery rates by permuting HLA or CMV assignments 20 times. A later analysis grouped co-occurring TCRs with DBSCAN, adding TCRdist sequence similarity when clustering within HLA-allele-positive subsets. For co-occurrence clustering, repertoires with fewer than 30,000 or more than 120,000 public chains were excluded, along with five or six repertoires with anomalous nucleotide sharing. Here the immuneACCESS table is served through TCRdb, limited to in-frame sequences with V and J called. Missing clones are a known gap in these copies; in checked studies unresolved V genes cover under half, and the rest lacks a known reason. The V and J calls and clone size were taken over from that table, and D and trimming were inferred from the DNA. For this sample there are about 130,000 clones; roughly 70% appear just once. In total, the top ten clones hold around 4% of the sample.

Per the germline V gene, SGDLS is the CDR1 and YYNGEE is the CDR2. Trimming takes 2 bases off V and 2 bases off J; junction bases not matched to a gene: 3. The CDR3 holds 15 amino acids from the cysteine to the phenylalanine. The CDR3 DNA has 45 bases and is translated from base 1. This sequence uses TRBV9 and TRBJ2-7, with 11 bases in between that match TRBD1. This TCR was recovered from a man aged 18 to 30 in good health and CMV-seropositive. Input material: PBMCs. The CDR3 protein: CASSVGQGAAYEQYF. The DNA sequence reads TGTGCCAGCAGCGTCGGACAGGGGGCCGCCTACGAGCAGTACTTC.